This TCR beta chain was recorded in a study of PD-1 blockade in classical Hodgkin lymphoma. Germline values: CDR1 MNHEY, CDR2 SVGAGI. This CDR3 has 14 amino acids. After removal of 5 bases from V and 6 bases from J, the junction contained 7 bases not matched to a gene. Remarks on this clone: What it binds is unknown.

Regarding the study as a whole: Baseline diversity was lower in partial responders and progressors than complete responders.

TCRdb's copy holds only in-frame clones and misses some; the assay was immunoSEQ multiplex PCR. The table includes over 45,000 clones, over 60% detected once. Brentuximab vedotin exposure varied, and every patient relapsed after autologous stem cell transplantation. The origin of this receptor is a human donor with classical Hodgkin lymphoma. The chain carries TRBV6-5 and TRBJ1-2, with 9 bases matching TRBD1. Sequenced here: peripheral blood mononuclear cells (PBMCs), sampled before the second cycle of nivolumab. DNA for the CDR3: TGTGCCAGCAGTCTCCGGGACAGGGCGCATGGCTACACCTTC. Encoded protein: CASSLRDRAHGYTF.